The clone carrying this T cell receptor beta chain has a count of ten or more. Its antigen remains unidentified. The data originate from a study of CD8+CD57+ T cells in acquired aplastic anemia. Study-wide results and caveats: Comparison of patients with controls identified around 31 shared CD8+ CDR3 sequences.

The template used for profiling TCR beta VDJ and CDR3 was genomic DNA. TCRdb passed the reads through MiXCR, listing each CDR3 protein once. The table lists 120,000 or so distinct CDR3 sequences, roughly 55% of them singletons. V lost 4 bases and J lost 5, with 9 bases in between. The CDR3 runs 12 residues. The germline V gene encodes CDR1 MNHEY and CDR2 SMNVEV (reference sequence). Patients chosen for sequencing had shown CD8+CD57+ cell expansion by flow cytometry. This clonotype originated in a human donor with aplastic anemia. V gene TRBV27 combines with J gene TRBJ2-7; no definite D call. The sample comprised sorted CD4+, CD8+, or CD8+CD57+ T cells (not recorded which) from PBMCs. CDR3 nucleotide sequence: TGTGCCAGCAGTTCCGGGTTCCACGAGCAGTACTTC. Translation: CASSSGFHEQYF.